A selection of T cell receptor beta chains follows, all from one sample in a study of cytomegalovirus exposure and HLA in healthy donors. The protocol was immunoSEQ multiplex PCR, while the TCRdb copy is restricted to in-frame clones and leaves out a portion. The sample shows around 150,000 clones, 79% of them seen only once. Source material: PBMCs. All receptors come from a man aged 35 to 55 in good health and CMV-seropositive. The CDR3 runs from the conserved cysteine through the conserved F or W. The order of the fields is D gene, V gene, J gene, clone size, CDR3 DNA, CDR3 protein. The D gene is left open where the match is weak. Rows give clone size only sometimes, using once, few, many, or a class for an expanded clone.

d_gene: TRBD2
v_gene: TRBV19
j_gene: TRBJ2-1
abundance: -
CDR3nt: TGTGCCAGCCCCCATGAACGACTAGCGGGATTGAGTGAGCAGTTCTTC
CDR3aa: CASPHERLAGLSEQFF

d_gene: TRBD1
v_gene: TRBV5-1
j_gene: TRBJ2-2
abundance: -
CDR3nt: TGCGCCAGCAGCCGCGGTGCCGGGACAGGCGATAACACCGGGGAGCTGTTTTTT
CDR3aa: CASSRGAGTGDNTGELFF

d_gene: -
v_gene: TRBV7-9
j_gene: TRBJ1-1
abundance: -
CDR3nt: TGTGCCAGCAGCTTGACAGCTAACACTGAAGCTTTCTTT
CDR3aa: CASSLTANTEAFF

d_gene: TRBD1
v_gene: TRBV6-5
j_gene: TRBJ1-2
abundance: -
CDR3nt: TGTGCCAGCAGTTCCCCGGACAGGCTCTATGGCTACACCTTC
CDR3aa: CASSSPDRLYGYTF

d_gene: -
v_gene: TRBV30
j_gene: TRBJ2-2
abundance: -
CDR3nt: -
CDR3aa: CAWSLHISVPGAPQRDSTGELFF

d_gene: TRBD2
v_gene: TRBV5-1
j_gene: TRBJ2-2
abundance: -
CDR3nt: TGCGCCAGCAGCTGGTCTAGCGGGGTGGCCGGGGAGCTGTTTTTT
CDR3aa: CASSWSSGVAGELFF

d_gene: TRBD2
v_gene: TRBV9
j_gene: TRBJ2-2
abundance: -
CDR3nt: TGTGCCAGCAGCGCCAGACTAGCGTCCGGGGAGCTGTTTTTT
CDR3aa: CASSARLASGELFF

d_gene: TRBD2
v_gene: TRBV5-1
j_gene: TRBJ2-3
abundance: once
CDR3nt: TGCGCCAGCAGCGTTAGCGGGACCACAGATACGCAGTATTTT
CDR3aa: CASSVSGTTDTQYF

d_gene: -
v_gene: TRBV5-1
j_gene: TRBJ1-5
abundance: -
CDR3nt: TGCGCCAGCAGCTTCTACGGGGATCAGCCCCAGCATTTT
CDR3aa: CASSFYGDQPQHF

d_gene: -
v_gene: TRBV7-6
j_gene: TRBJ2-7
abundance: -
CDR3nt: TGTGCCAGCAGCTTAGTCGGCGGCTCCTACGAGCAGTACTTC
CDR3aa: CASSLVGGSYEQYF

d_gene: TRBD1
v_gene: TRBV16
j_gene: TRBJ2-7
abundance: -
CDR3nt: TGTGCCAGCCTGGGGACAGTAAACTACGAGCAGTACTTC
CDR3aa: CASLGTVNYEQYF

d_gene: -
v_gene: TRBV9
j_gene: TRBJ2-1
abundance: -
CDR3nt: TGTGCCAGCAGCGTAGTATCCACGCGTCCCAATGAGCAGTTCTTC
CDR3aa: CASSVVSTRPNEQFF

d_gene: -
v_gene: TRBV7-9
j_gene: TRBJ1-2
abundance: -
CDR3nt: TGTGCCAGCAGCCCCCAAGAGACGGGAGCTAACTATGGCTACACCTTC
CDR3aa: CASSPQETGANYGYTF

d_gene: -
v_gene: TRBV2
j_gene: TRBJ2-7
abundance: -
CDR3nt: TGTGCCAGCAGAGAGCGCGACGAGCAGTACTTC
CDR3aa: CASRERDEQYF

d_gene: -
v_gene: TRBV6-5
j_gene: TRBJ1-1
abundance: -
CDR3nt: TGTGCCAGCAGTTACGCAGGGCTCGGAGAAGCTTTCTTT
CDR3aa: CASSYAGLGEAFF

d_gene: TRBD2
v_gene: TRBV5-1
j_gene: TRBJ2-3
abundance: -
CDR3nt: TGCGCCAGCACCGGGACTAGCGCCCCCACAGATACGCAGTATTTT
CDR3aa: CASTGTSAPTDTQYF

d_gene: TRBD1
v_gene: TRBV5-1
j_gene: TRBJ1-2
abundance: -
CDR3nt: TGCGCCAGCAGCTCAATCTCGGACAGGGAGCATGGCTACACCTTC
CDR3aa: CASSSISDREHGYTF

d_gene: -
v_gene: TRBV27
j_gene: TRBJ1-2
abundance: -
CDR3nt: TGTGCCAGCAGCTTAGCCAGGGCGCATATTCATGGCTACACCTTC
CDR3aa: CASSLARAHIHGYTF

d_gene: -
v_gene: TRBV27
j_gene: TRBJ1-3
abundance: -
CDR3nt: TGTGCCAGCAGTTTAGCAGGGAAACCCTCTGGAAACACCATATATTTT
CDR3aa: CASSLAGKPSGNTIYF

d_gene: -
v_gene: TRBV5-4
j_gene: TRBJ2-5
abundance: -
CDR3nt: TGTGCCAGCAGCACGGGACTGCAACAAGAGACCCAGTACTTC
CDR3aa: CASSTGLQQETQYF

d_gene: TRBD2
v_gene: TRBV2
j_gene: TRBJ2-7
abundance: -
CDR3nt: TGTGCCAGCAGGGCTCAGAGCGGGATAATCTCCGAGCAGTACTTC
CDR3aa: CASRAQSGIISEQYF

d_gene: -
v_gene: TRBV28
j_gene: TRBJ2-6
abundance: -
CDR3nt: TGTGCCAGCAGACCACAGAGCTCTGGGGCCAACGTCCTGACTTTC
CDR3aa: CASRPQSSGANVLTF

d_gene: -
v_gene: TRBV6-6
j_gene: TRBJ1-5
abundance: few
CDR3nt: TGTGCCAGCAGCCCCGGTTCGGGACAGCCCCAGCATTTT
CDR3aa: CASSPGSGQPQHF

d_gene: -
v_gene: TRBV7-2
j_gene: TRBJ1-1
abundance: -
CDR3nt: TGTGCCAGCAGCTTTATACCAGGTCATAGTACTGAAGCTTTCTTT
CDR3aa: CASSFIPGHSTEAFF

d_gene: -
v_gene: TRBV20-1
j_gene: TRBJ2-5
abundance: few
CDR3nt: TGCAGTGCAAGCTTACAGACCCAGTACTTC
CDR3aa: CSASLQTQYF

d_gene: -
v_gene: TRBV28
j_gene: TRBJ1-1
abundance: -
CDR3nt: TGTGCCAGCACTCTTTATATGGGGGGTAACACTGAAGCTTTCTTT
CDR3aa: CASTLYMGGNTEAFF

d_gene: -
v_gene: TRBV20-1
j_gene: TRBJ2-7
abundance: -
CDR3nt: TGCAGTGCTTTGACAGCCTACGAGCAGTACTTC
CDR3aa: CSALTAYEQYF

d_gene: -
v_gene: TRBV30
j_gene: TRBJ1-1
abundance: -
CDR3nt: TGTGCCTGGACCCTCCGGCCCAGGGCTTTCTTT
CDR3aa: CAWTLRPRAFF

d_gene: -
v_gene: TRBV7-3
j_gene: TRBJ2-5
abundance: -
CDR3nt: TGTGCCAGCAGCTTAATGGCCAGCCAAGAGACCCAGTACTTC
CDR3aa: CASSLMASQETQYF

d_gene: TRBD2
v_gene: TRBV5-1
j_gene: TRBJ2-7
abundance: -
CDR3nt: TGCGCCAGCAGCTTAGGGCCAGCGGGATCCTACGAGCAGTACTTC
CDR3aa: CASSLGPAGSYEQYF

d_gene: -
v_gene: TRBV14
j_gene: TRBJ1-1
abundance: -
CDR3nt: TGTGCCAGCAGCCAAGCGGTCTGGTCGGGTACTGAAGCTTTCTTT
CDR3aa: CASSQAVWSGTEAFF

d_gene: TRBD1
v_gene: TRBV30
j_gene: TRBJ1-1
abundance: -
CDR3nt: TGTGCCTGGAGTGTCGGCAGGGACAGGGCTAACACTGAAGCTTTCTTT
CDR3aa: CAWSVGRDRANTEAFF

d_gene: -
v_gene: TRBV28
j_gene: TRBJ1-4
abundance: few
CDR3nt: TGTGCCAGCAGTCCACCCCGAGGGAAACTGTTTTTT
CDR3aa: CASSPPRGKLFF

d_gene: -
v_gene: TRBV7-3
j_gene: TRBJ2-7
abundance: once
CDR3nt: TGTGCCAGCAGCTTCTATAGCGCTCTCTCCTACGAGCAGTACTTC
CDR3aa: CASSFYSALSYEQYF

d_gene: -
v_gene: TRBV4-1
j_gene: TRBJ2-3
abundance: -
CDR3nt: TGCGCCAGCAGCCAAGCCCAAAACTTCGCAGATACGCAGTATTTT
CDR3aa: CASSQAQNFADTQYF

d_gene: -
v_gene: TRBV2
j_gene: TRBJ2-5
abundance: -
CDR3nt: TGTGCCAGCAGTTTAGAGACTCCCTCCCCCAAGCAGTACTTC
CDR3aa: CASSLETPSPKQYF

d_gene: -
v_gene: TRBV6-4
j_gene: TRBJ1-1
abundance: once
CDR3nt: TGTGCCAGCAGTGACTCCGGACAAATGAACACTGAAGCTTTCTTT
CDR3aa: CASSDSGQMNTEAFF

d_gene: -
v_gene: TRBV11-2
j_gene: TRBJ1-3
abundance: few
CDR3nt: TGTGCCAGCAGCATGCAGGGAAACACCATATATTTT
CDR3aa: CASSMQGNTIYF

d_gene: TRBD2
v_gene: TRBV5-4
j_gene: TRBJ2-2
abundance: -
CDR3nt: TGTGCCAGCAGCTTGGCAGCGGGGGCGAACACCGGGGAGCTGTTTTTT
CDR3aa: CASSLAAGANTGELFF

d_gene: TRBD2
v_gene: TRBV15
j_gene: TRBJ2-7
abundance: once
CDR3nt: TGTGCCACCAGCCCTAGCGGGAGGGCCGGCGAGCAGTACTTC
CDR3aa: CATSPSGRAGEQYF

d_gene: -
v_gene: TRBV5-4
j_gene: TRBJ1-1
abundance: once
CDR3nt: TGTGCCAGCAGCTCCCGGGTGGAGTTGAACACTGAAGCTTTCTTT
CDR3aa: CASSSRVELNTEAFF

d_gene: -
v_gene: TRBV6-5
j_gene: TRBJ1-5
abundance: -
CDR3nt: TGTGCCAGCAGCGCACAGGGCAATCAGCCCCAGCATTTT
CDR3aa: CASSAQGNQPQHF

d_gene: -
v_gene: TRBV6-5
j_gene: TRBJ2-2
abundance: -
CDR3nt: TGTGCCAGCAGCCGTCCCGGGTTCAACACCGGGGAGCTGTTTTTT
CDR3aa: CASSRPGFNTGELFF